This TCR beta chain derives from a study of blood T cell repertoires in COVID-19. Study-level information: Sites across the United States, Italy and Spain contributed samples from acute and convalescent COVID-19. In each case, the material was cDNA or gDNA derived from T cells, B-cell-depleted T cells, or PBMCs.

Only a few counts were recorded for this clone. Authors' data handling: Amplifying reference gene primers gave estimates of nucleated cell counts. Here immunoSEQ multiplex PCR was the method, and the copy in TCRdb shows in-frame clones only, minus some. V and J calls and clone size are as listed in that table; D and trimming were resolved from the DNA. The table records roughly 260,000 clones, around 82% of them present only once. Germline V CDR1 and CDR2: MGHRA, YSYEKL. V lost 1 base and J 0 bases, leaving 16 bases between the germline ends. The CDR3 has 18 amino acids. V is TRBV4-1 and J is TRBJ1-3; D remains unclear. The source of this sequence is an elderly woman with active or convalescent COVID-19. Sequencing input: peripheral blood. CDR3 nucleotide sequence: TGCGCCAGCAGCCAAGTTCTAATAAGGAGGGACTCTGGAAACACCATATATTTT. Translated: CASSQVLIRRDSGNTIYF.